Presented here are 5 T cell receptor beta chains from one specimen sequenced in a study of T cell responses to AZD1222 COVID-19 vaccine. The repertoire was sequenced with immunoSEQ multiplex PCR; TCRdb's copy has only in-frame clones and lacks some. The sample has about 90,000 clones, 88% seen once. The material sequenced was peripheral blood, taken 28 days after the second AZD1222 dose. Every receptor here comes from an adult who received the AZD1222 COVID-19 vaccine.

Here the CDR3 DNA reads TGTGCCAGCAGCTTGTCTTTGGGAAATGAGCAGTTCTTC. Protein sequence: CASSLSLGNEQFF. V gene TRBV5-6 combines with J gene TRBJ2-1; no clear D gene. CDR1 SGHDT and CDR2 YYEEEE come from the germline V gene. This CDR3 has 13 amino acids. Trimming removed 1 base at V and 7 bases at J, with 9 bases between.

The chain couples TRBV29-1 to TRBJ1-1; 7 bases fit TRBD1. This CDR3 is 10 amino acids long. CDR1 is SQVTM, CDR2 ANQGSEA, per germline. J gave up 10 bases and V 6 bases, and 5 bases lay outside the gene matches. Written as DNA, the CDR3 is TGCAGCGTGCTTACAGGGGTAGCTTTCTTT. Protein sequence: CSVLTGVAFF.

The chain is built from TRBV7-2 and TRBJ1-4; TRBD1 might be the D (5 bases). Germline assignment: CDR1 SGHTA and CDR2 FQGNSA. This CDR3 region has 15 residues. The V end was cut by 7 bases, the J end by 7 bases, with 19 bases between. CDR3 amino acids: CASNKPEDGGEKLFF. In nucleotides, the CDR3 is TGTGCCAGCAACAAGCCGGAGGACGGGGGTGAAAAACTGTTTTTT. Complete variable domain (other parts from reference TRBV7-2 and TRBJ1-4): GAGVSQSPSNKVTEKGKDVELRCDPISGHTALYWYRQSLGQGLEFLIYFQGNSAPDKSGLPSDRFSAERTGGSVSTLTIQRTQQEDSAVYLCASNKPEDGGEKLFFGSGTQLSVL.

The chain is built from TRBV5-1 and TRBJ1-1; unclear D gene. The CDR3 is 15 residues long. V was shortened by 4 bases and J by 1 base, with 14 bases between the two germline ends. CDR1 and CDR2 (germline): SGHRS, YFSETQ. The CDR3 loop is CASSGQVVGNTEAFF. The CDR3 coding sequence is TGCGCCAGCAGCGGCCAGGTTGTAGGGAACACTGAAGCTTTCTTT.

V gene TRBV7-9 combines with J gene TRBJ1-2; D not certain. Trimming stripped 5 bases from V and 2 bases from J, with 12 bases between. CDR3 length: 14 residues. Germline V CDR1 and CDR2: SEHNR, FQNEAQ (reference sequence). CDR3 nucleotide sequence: TGTGCCAGCAGCCCAATGCTGGGGAACTATGGCTACACCTTC. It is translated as CASSPMLGNYGYTF. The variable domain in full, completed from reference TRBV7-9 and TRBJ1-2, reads DTGVSQNPRHKITKRGQNVTFRCDPISEHNRLYWYRQTLGQGPEFLTYFQNEAQLEKSRLLSDRFSAERPKGSFSTLEIQRTEQGDSAMYLCASSPMLGNYGYTFGSGTRLTVV.